One and the same sample provided the 21 T cell receptor beta chains below, sequenced in a study of cytomegalovirus exposure and HLA in healthy donors. The PCR ran on 60 Vbeta and 13 Jbeta primers. TCRdb's table, derived via immunoSEQ multiplex PCR, lists solely in-frame clones and lacks some. The sample carries 95,000 to 110,000 clones, more than 75% recorded once. Material for sequencing was PBMCs. The receptors were gathered from a woman between 18 and 30 years old in good health and CMV-seropositive.

This chain links TRBV7-3 with TRBJ2-3, with 10 bases fitting TRBD2. Germline-derived CDR1 and CDR2 are SGHTA and FQGTGA. The CDR3 length is 15 residues. Trimming removed 4 bases from V and 3 bases from J; junction bases left unmatched: 4. CDR3 sequence (DNA): TGTGCCAGCAGCTCAAGCGGGGGGGCTACAGATACGCAGTATTTT. It is translated as CASSSSGGATDTQYF.

The rearrangement joins TRBV6-6 to TRBJ2-7; 12 nucleotides agree with TRBD2. The CDR3 runs 15 residues. The V and J ends lost 5 bases and 4 bases, in that order; junction bases with no gene match: 6. The germline gives CDR1 MNHNY, CDR2 SVGAGI (reference sequence). CDR3 region: CASSAGLAGLYEQYF. The CDR3 coding sequence is TGTGCCAGCAGTGCGGGACTAGCGGGTCTGTACGAGCAGTACTTC.

V is TRBV5-1 and J is TRBJ1-4; TRBD1 agrees at 9 bases. Germline-derived CDR1 and CDR2 are SGHRS and YFSETQ. V dropped 3 bases and J dropped 8; count of bases not matched to a gene: 5. This CDR3 has 14 residues. The CDR3 DNA reads as TGCGCCAGCAGCTGGGGGGACAGGGAGGAAAAACTGTTTTTT. Its protein product is CASSWGDREEKLFF. Supplemented by reference TRBV5-1 and TRBJ1-4, the full variable domain reads KAGVTQTPRYLIKTRGQQVTLSCSPISGHRSVSWYQQTPGQGLQFLFEYFSETQRNKGNFPGRFSGRQFSNSRSEMNVSTLELGDSALYLCASSWGDREEKLFFGSGTQLSVL.

The rearrangement uses TRBV7-2 and TRBJ2-7; 9 nucleotides line up with TRBD2. Germline CDR1 and CDR2: SGHTA and FQGNSA. The CDR3 consists of 15 residues. After removal of 3 bases from V and 1 base from J, the junction contained 4 bases not matched to a gene. CDR3 sequence (DNA): TGTGCCAGCAGCTTGAAGACTAGCGGATCCTACGAGCAGTACTTC. Encoded protein: CASSLKTSGSYEQYF.

The chain recombines TRBV6-5 with TRBJ1-5; a possible D gene is TRBD1 (5 bases). The germline V gene encodes CDR1 MNHEY and CDR2 SVGAGI. The CDR3 is 14 amino acids. Trimming stripped 0 bases from V and 11 bases from J, with 14 bases between. The CDR3 coding sequence is TGTGCCAGCAGTTACTCGAGTCTGGGAGGGGCCCAGCATTTT. Its translation is CASSYSSLGGAQHF.

The chain employs TRBV27 and TRBJ2-6; 11 positions match TRBD2. The germline V gene encodes CDR1 MNHEY and CDR2 SMNVEV (reference sequence). Trimming removed 7 bases from V and 0 bases from J; junction bases left unmatched: 8. The CDR3 spans 18 residues. For the CDR3, the DNA is TGTGCCAGCACCCCTTCGGGACTAGCGGTCTCTGGGGCCAACGTCCTGACTTTC. Translated: CASTPSGLAVSGANVLTF.

The chain carries TRBV4-3 and TRBJ2-7; the match to TRBD2 covers 11 bases. The junction had 8 bases not matched to a gene; V was cut back by 1 base and J by 3 bases. CDR1 and CDR2 (germline): LGHNA, YSLEER. The CDR3 length is 17 residues. In nucleotides, the CDR3 is TGCGCCAGCAGCCAAGGGCCCTGGACTAGCGGGTACTACGAGCAGTACTTC. Translating it yields CASSQGPWTSGYYEQYF.

In this sample, this clone turned up a few times. The chain links TRBV7-8 to TRBJ2-5, with TRBD2 matching over 7 bases. V lost 5 bases, J lost 5 bases, and 20 bases stayed unmatched. The CDR3 sequence is 18 residues long. Germline CDR1 reads SGHVS; CDR2 reads FQNEAQ. DNA of the CDR3: TGTGCCAGCAGCCTATTTGCGAGAACTAATAGCGGGCGGGAGACCCAGTACTTC. Amino acid sequence: CASSLFARTNSGRETQYF.

The CDR3 DNA is TGTGCCAGCAGCTCACTAAATAGCGGGAGCTCCTACAATGAGCAGTTCTTC. Its translation is CASSSLNSGSSYNEQFF. The chain joins TRBV7-8 to TRBJ2-1; TRBD2 agrees at 9 bases. CDR3 length: 17 residues. Germline lookup yields CDR1 SGHVS and CDR2 FQNEAQ. V was pared by 4 bases and J by 0 bases, with 7 bases of the junction left unmatched.

V usage is TRBV5-4 and J usage is TRBJ2-1, with D possibly matching TRBD1 (5 bases). The germline CDR1 and CDR2 sequences are SGHNT and YYREEE (reference sequence). The CDR3 sequence is 14 residues long. Deletions cut 3 bases from V and 6 bases from J, with 13 bases between. CDR3 in DNA: TGTGCCAGCAGCTCCCCCCGGCAGGGCAATGAGCAGTTCTTC. This gives the protein CASSSPRQGNEQFF. Filled out from reference TRBV5-4 and TRBJ2-1, the complete variable domain reads ETGVTQSPTHLIKTRGQQVTLRCSSQSGHNTVSWYQQALGQGPQFIFQYYREEENGRGNFPPRFSGLQFPNYSSELNVNALELDDSALYLCASSSPRQGNEQFFGPGTRLTVL.

This clone was counted only a few times. The chain links TRBV28 to TRBJ2-7, with 7 positions matching TRBD2. The ends lost 6 bases at V and 6 bases at J; junction bases unmatched: 11. This CDR3 contains 14 residues. CDR1 and CDR2 (germline): MDHEN, SYDVKM. The CDR3 sequence: CASRVSGPAGEQYF. DNA for the CDR3: TGTGCCAGCAGGGTTAGCGGGCCCGCCGGCGAGCAGTACTTC.

V and J are TRBV7-9 and TRBJ2-2, with TRBD1 identical over 8 bases. Trimming took 5 bases from V and 2 from J; bases not matched to a gene: 13. The length of the CDR3 is 18 residues. Germline CDR1 is SEHNR and CDR2 is FQNEAQ (reference sequence). DNA for the CDR3: TGTGCCAGCAGCCCCCCTCTAGGACAGGGAACAAACACCGGGGAGCTGTTTTTT. It translates to CASSPPLGQGTNTGELFF.

This chain uses TRBV7-2 with TRBJ1-2; no firm D call. Trimming removed 1 base from V and 4 bases from J, with 13 bases in between. Germline assignment: CDR1 SGHTA and CDR2 FQGNSA. This CDR3 spans 15 amino acids. CDR3 loop: CASSLVAGQIYGYTF. CDR3 coding DNA: TGTGCCAGCAGCTTAGTGGCGGGCCAAATCTATGGCTACACCTTC.

Here the CDR3 reads CASSIGLRTPYEQYF. Written as DNA, the CDR3 is TGTGCCAGTAGTATCGGACTCCGAACCCCCTACGAGCAGTACTTC. The V gene is TRBV19, the J gene TRBJ2-7; TRBD2 is a possible D gene (5 bases). Germline loops: CDR1 LNHDA, CDR2 SQIVND (reference sequence). The V end lost 3 bases, the J end lost 2 bases, and 14 bases lay between the germline ends. The CDR3 runs to 15 residues.

V gene TRBV5-1 combines with J gene TRBJ2-5, with a tentative D call TRBD1 (5 bases). The CDR3 is 11 residues long. V was cut by 8 bases and J by 7 bases, with 12 bases left in between. Germline V gene data show CDR1 as SGHRS and CDR2 as YFSETQ. CDR3: CASSGFGTQYF. The CDR3 DNA sequence: TGCGCCAGTTCAGGGTTTGGGACCCAGTACTTC.

J is TRBJ1-5 and V is TRBV7-2; 9 nucleotides line up with TRBD1. With V trimmed by 6 bases and J by 4 bases, 7 bases remained unmatched. The CDR3 contains 15 residues. From germline, CDR1 is SGHTA and CDR2 FQGNSA. CDR3: CASRSSGTGNQPQHF. The CDR3 DNA reads TGTGCCAGCAGATCCTCCGGGACAGGGAATCAGCCCCAGCATTTT.

The V call is TRBV7-8, the J call TRBJ1-2; D is ambiguous. The CDR3 has 13 amino acids. The germline gives CDR1 SGHVS, CDR2 FQNEAQ. Trimming cost V 1 base and J 2 bases, with 5 bases left between them. This CDR3 reads CASSLDSNYGYTF. CDR3 DNA: TGTGCCAGCAGCTTAGATAGCAACTATGGCTACACCTTC.

The rearrangement links TRBV5-1 to TRBJ1-3; D is unresolved. CDR3 length equals 14 residues. Germline values: CDR1 SGHRS, CDR2 YFSETQ. V was cut by 1 base and J by 0 bases, with 5 bases left in between. CDR3 sequence reads: CASSLSGSGNTIYF. The CDR3, as DNA: TGCGCCAGCAGCTTGAGCGGCTCTGGAAACACCATATATTTT.

The CDR3 region has the DNA TGTGCCAGCGAAACACGGGACATAAAGGACTATGAGCAGTTCTTC. It specifies CASETRDIKDYEQFF. The chain employs TRBV2 and TRBJ2-1; D is perhaps TRBD1 (6 bases). Germline CDR1 and CDR2: SNHLY and FYNNEI. Trimming removed 8 bases from V and 8 bases from J, with 22 bases in between. The CDR3 spans 15 residues.

The sample holds a few counts of this clone. The rearrangement joins TRBV19 to TRBJ1-1; D gene uncertain. CDR3 length: 15 amino acids. Trimming removed 4 bases from V and 4 bases from J, with 16 bases in between. CDR1 is LNHDA, CDR2 SQIVND, per germline (reference sequence). CDR3 sequence: CASSTLSGGSTEAFF. Here the CDR3 DNA reads TGTGCCAGTAGTACCCTCTCGGGTGGAAGCACTGAAGCTTTCTTT. The variable domain in full, completed from reference TRBV19 and TRBJ1-1, reads DGGITQSPKYLFRKEGQNVTLSCEQNLNHDAMYWYRQDPGQGLRLIYYSQIVNDFQKGDIAEGYSVSREKKESFPLTVTSAQKNPTAFYLCASSTLSGGSTEAFFGQGTRLTVV.

This clone was observed a single time. The chain carries TRBV19 and TRBJ1-5, with D perhaps matching TRBD1 (6 bases). V lost 7 bases to trimming and J lost 2 bases, with 9 bases between them. CDR1 and CDR2 (germline): LNHDA, SQIVND (reference sequence). The CDR3 extends over 13 amino acids. The CDR3 spells CASTRGGNQPQHF. The DNA of the CDR3 is TGTGCCAGTACCAGGGGTGGCAATCAGCCCCAGCATTTT.